This passage covers 8 T cell receptor beta chains from one sample sequenced in a study of blood T cell repertoires in COVID-19. Measured with immunoSEQ multiplex PCR; TCRdb has only the in-frame clones, and not every one. The table records 150,000 to 200,000 clones, 89% of them present only once. The specimen sequenced was peripheral blood. The source of these receptors is a man in his sixties with acute or convalescent COVID-19.

The chain joins TRBV6-5 to TRBJ1-4; 7 positions match TRBD1. The J segment lost 5 bases and the V segment lost 1 base, leaving 4 bases of the junction unmatched. The CDR3 contains 15 residues. CDR1 and CDR2 (germline): MNHEY, SVGAGI. The CDR3 bases are TGTGCCAGCAGTTACTTACAGGGGAGAAATGAAAAACTGTTTTTT. Amino acid sequence: CASSYLQGRNEKLFF.

The rearrangement uses TRBV7-8 and TRBJ2-5; maybe TRBD2 (5 bases). The V end lost 1 base, the J end lost 5 bases, and 20 bases lay between the germline ends. Germline V gene lookup returns CDR1 SGHVS and CDR2 FQNEAQ. This CDR3 comprises 17 residues. The CDR3 coding sequence is TGTGCCAGCAGCTTAGTACGAGAGGGTTATCGGGTGGAGACCCAGTACTTC. Its protein product is CASSLVREGYRVETQYF.

The V and J genes are TRBV4-2 and TRBJ2-1, with 13 bases matching TRBD2. The CDR3 runs to 18 residues. The junction had 9 bases not matched to a gene; V was cut back by 0 bases and J by 7 bases. Germline V lookup: CDR1 LGHNA, CDR2 YNFKEQ. The CDR3 sequence is CASSQDGELAGGLNEQFF. The CDR3 bases are TGTGCCAGCAGCCAAGATGGAGAACTAGCGGGGGGGCTTAATGAGCAGTTCTTC.

The sample holds one count of this clone. The rearrangement uses TRBV5-1 and TRBJ1-4, with 8 nucleotides matching TRBD1. The germline gives CDR1 SGHRS, CDR2 YFSETQ. CDR3 length: 13 residues. After removal of 4 bases from V and 5 bases from J, the junction contained 1 base not matched to a gene. CDR3 amino acids: CASSRDRNEKLFF. The CDR3 nucleotides are TGCGCCAGCAGCAGGGACAGGAATGAAAAACTGTTTTTT.

The V gene is TRBV7-9, the J gene TRBJ1-5; TRBD1 matches 8 bases. The CDR3 is 15 residues long. CDR1 is SEHNR and CDR2 is FQNEAQ in the germline V gene (reference sequence). Trimming at V came to 5 bases and at J to 4 bases, leaving 7 bases not matched to a gene. This CDR3 reads CASSQGQGENQPQHF. The CDR3 DNA reads as TGTGCCAGCAGCCAAGGACAGGGAGAGAATCAGCCCCAGCATTTT.

V is TRBV4-2 and J is TRBJ1-1; D uncertain. Germline CDR1 and CDR2: LGHNA and YNFKEQ. The CDR3 has 16 residues. Trimming cost V 0 bases and J 4 bases, with 15 bases left between them. CDR3 amino acids: CASSQDRWSVGTEAFF. In DNA, the CDR3 is TGTGCCAGCAGCCAAGATCGATGGAGTGTTGGCACTGAAGCTTTCTTT.

This chain's CDR3 is CASSSGRTGGREKLFF. In nucleotides, the CDR3 is TGTGCCAGCAGTTCCGGGCGGACAGGGGGCAGAGAAAAACTGTTTTTT. The rearrangement uses TRBV5-4 and TRBJ1-4; the match to TRBD1 covers 11 bases. Germline lookup yields CDR1 SGHNT and CDR2 YYREEE (reference sequence). CDR3 length: 16 residues. With 5 bases clipped from V and 8 bases from J, the junction kept 11 bases outside the gene matches.

Here the CDR3 reads CASSQGSGTRNQPQHF. The CDR3 DNA reads TGTGCCAGCAGCCAAGGTTCGGGGACACGAAATCAGCCCCAGCATTTT. The rearrangement links TRBV3-1 (or the pseudogene TRBV3-2) to TRBJ1-5, with D possibly being TRBD1 (6 bases). Germline assignment: CDR1 LGHDT and CDR2 YNNKEL (reference sequence). The length of the CDR3 is 16 residues. V was trimmed by 1 base and J by 4 bases, leaving 14 bases between them.